Listed here are 22 T cell receptor beta chains from one sample, sequenced in a study of blood T cell repertoires in COVID-19. Profiled with immunoSEQ multiplex PCR; TCRdb holds only in-frame clones, not every one. The data hold a few hundred thousand clones, with roughly nine tenths observed a single time. Material for sequencing was PBMCs or T cells enriched from blood (not recorded which). These TCRs come from a woman aged 18-29 years in a cohort exposed to, infected with or recovered from COVID-19 (not recorded which).

This rearrangement joins TRBV19 to TRBJ1-1, with TRBD1 as a possible D gene (5 bases). Between the trimmed V and J ends, which lost 5 bases and 3 bases, there was a span of 13 bases. The CDR3 covers 14 residues. Germline V gene sequence: CDR1 LNHDA, CDR2 SQIVND (reference sequence). The CDR3, as DNA: TGTGCCAGTAGTCCCTGGGGCAGCTACACTGAAGCTTTCTTT. Its translation: CASSPWGSYTEAFF.

The chain links TRBV7-2 to TRBJ2-1; 11 nucleotides line up with TRBD2. V was pared by 0 bases and J by 8 bases, with 9 bases of the junction left unmatched. The CDR3 loop spans 17 amino acids. Germline V gene data show CDR1 as SGHTA and CDR2 as FQGNSA. CDR3 DNA: TGTGCCAGCAGCTTAGCTGCTAGCGGGGGGCCGGGGGATGAGCAGTTCTTC. Translating gives CASSLAASGGPGDEQFF.

The chain links TRBV18 to TRBJ2-7; a weak D match, TRBD2 (6 bases). This CDR3 contains 13 residues. Germline-derived CDR1 and CDR2 are KGHSH and LQKENI. V lost 3 bases, J lost 3 bases, and 9 bases lay in between. DNA of the CDR3: TGTGCCAGCTCACCCGGAGGGGACTACGAGCAGTACTTC. Translating gives CASSPGGDYEQYF.

The chain couples TRBV2 to TRBJ1-1, with 7 bases identical to TRBD1. The CDR3 consists of 12 residues. The J segment lost 11 bases and the V segment lost 5 bases, leaving 8 bases of the junction unmatched. CDR1 is SNHLY and CDR2 is FYNNEI in the germline V gene. CDR3 bases: TGTGCCAGCAGTAAATCGGACAGGTATGCTTTCTTT. Its translation is CASSKSDRYAFF.

This chain joins TRBV19 and TRBJ1-1; 7 nucleotides line up with TRBD1. CDR1 is LNHDA and CDR2 is SQIVND in the germline V gene (reference sequence). The CDR3 length is 16 residues. With V trimmed by 5 bases and J by 0 bases, 9 bases remained unmatched. The CDR3 is CASSRDRSPMNTEAFF. The DNA for the CDR3 is TGTGCCAGTAGTCGGGACAGATCGCCTATGAACACTGAAGCTTTCTTT.

Written as DNA, the CDR3 is TGTGCCAGCAGTTACGCCCGGACTCTCTTTGACGGGGAGCTGTTTTTT. Amino acid sequence: CASSYARTLFDGELFF. The chain combines TRBV6-5 with TRBJ2-2; tentatively, D is TRBD2 (5 bases). The CDR3 is 16 amino acids. Deletions cut 2 bases from V and 7 bases from J, with 17 bases between. CDR1 and CDR2 (germline): MNHEY, SVGAGI.

This clone was seen a single time. V and J are TRBV7-2 and TRBJ1-1, with D unclear. The CDR3 has 13 residues. Germline-derived CDR1 and CDR2 are SGHTA and FQGNSA. Trimming removed 5 bases from V and 4 bases from J, with 11 bases in between. CDR3: CASSTHRSTEAFF. Written as DNA, the CDR3 is TGTGCCAGCAGCACACATCGAAGCACTGAAGCTTTCTTT.

In DNA, the CDR3 is TGTGCCAGTAGTATTAGCTGGGGCATTCCTTACAATGAGCAGTTCTTC. It specifies CASSISWGIPYNEQFF. This chain connects TRBV19 to TRBJ2-1; perhaps TRBD1 as D (5 bases). Germline V CDR1 and CDR2: LNHDA, SQIVND (reference sequence). The CDR3 sequence is 16 residues long. The V end was cut by 3 bases, the J end by 4 bases, with 16 bases between.

This sequence joins TRBV7-9 and TRBJ2-7, with 10 bases fitting TRBD2. Germline CDR1 and CDR2: SEHNR and FQNEAQ (reference sequence). The CDR3 totals 14 residues. Trimming at V came to 5 bases and at J to 6 bases, leaving 7 bases not matched to a gene. The CDR3 region is CASSPTLAGSEQYF. DNA of the CDR3: TGTGCCAGCAGCCCTACACTAGCGGGGAGCGAGCAGTACTTC.

The chain's CDR3 is CASSLAAMAADYNSPLHF. CDR3 coding DNA: TGTGCCAGCAGCTTGGCCGCTATGGCGGCCGACTATAATTCACCCCTCCACTTT. V is TRBV5-5 and J is TRBJ1-6; D unresolved. V was pared by 0 bases and J by 3 bases, with 16 bases between. This CDR3 is 18 amino acids long. Looked up from germline, CDR1 is SGHKS and CDR2 is YYEKEE (reference sequence).

The J gene is TRBJ1-5, the V gene TRBV24-1; no definite D call. CDR1 and CDR2 (germline): KGHDR, SFDVKD. V was trimmed by 5 bases and J by 6 bases, leaving 13 bases between them. The CDR3 has 14 amino acids. DNA for the CDR3: TGTGCCACCAGTGGAGGGCCGGAGGGTCAGCCCCAGCATTTT. Translated, it gives CATSGGPEGQPQHF.

The chain is built from TRBV6-4 and TRBJ2-3, with 8 bases that match TRBD2. Germline CDR1 and CDR2: MRHNA and SNTAGT. The CDR3 spans 15 residues. The J segment lost 0 bases and the V segment lost 3 bases, leaving 2 bases of the junction unmatched. The DNA for the CDR3 is TGTGCCAGCAGTGAGACGGGGGGGAGCACAGATACGCAGTATTTT. Translation: CASSETGGSTDTQYF.

CDR3: CAWSRQGGGNTIYF. The DNA for the CDR3 is TGTGCCTGGAGTCGACAGGGAGGTGGAAACACCATATATTTT. The gene calls are TRBV30 and TRBJ1-3, with TRBD1 identical over 7 bases. This CDR3 has 14 residues. V lost 2 bases to trimming and J lost 3 bases; unmatched junction nucleotides: 4. The germline CDR1 and CDR2 sequences are GTSNPN and SVGIG (reference sequence).

This clone occurred a few times. The chain employs TRBV9 and TRBJ2-3; possibly TRBD1 for D (5 bases). The CDR3 length is 13 residues. Between the trimmed V and J ends, which lost 2 bases and 5 bases, there was a span of 9 bases. The germline V gene has CDR1 SGDLS and CDR2 YYNGEE. The CDR3 DNA follows: TGTGCCAGCAGCGTCAGTCAGGGAGATACGCAGTATTTT. Its protein is CASSVSQGDTQYF.

This rearrangement joins TRBV18 to TRBJ1-1; weak D call: TRBD1 (6 bases). CDR3 length: 13 amino acids. Trimming took 3 bases from V and 6 from J, leaving 11 bases between them. Germline V gene sequence: CDR1 KGHSH, CDR2 LQKENI. CDR3 DNA: TGTGCCAGCTCACCTCAGGGGCGGCCTGAAGCTTTCTTT. Amino acids: CASSPQGRPEAFF.

The rearrangement uses TRBV6-5 and TRBJ1-2; D is unclear. Looked up from germline, CDR1 is MNHEY and CDR2 is SVGAGI. The CDR3 has 14 amino acids. The V and J ends lost 2 bases and 0 bases respectively, with 7 bases between them. The CDR3 here is CASSYSYTNYGYTF. CDR3 nucleotides: TGTGCCAGCAGTTACAGCTATACTAACTATGGCTACACCTTC.

In nucleotides, the CDR3 is TGCGCCAGCAGTGGGGAGCGGGCTTCTAACACTCTTGAGCAGTTCTTC. Translation gives CASSGERASNTLEQFF. The gene calls are TRBV10-1 and TRBJ2-1, with a weak D call TRBD2 (6 bases). The CDR3 contains 16 residues. Deletions cut 4 bases from V and 9 bases from J, with 22 bases between. Germline V lookup: CDR1 WNHNN, CDR2 SYGVQD (reference sequence).

The V call is TRBV30, the J call TRBJ2-3; weak D call: TRBD2 (5 bases). The CDR3 length is 14 residues. Germline V gene lookup returns CDR1 GTSNPN and CDR2 SVGIG (reference sequence). The germline V and J ends were trimmed by 5 bases and 5 bases, with 17 bases remaining between them. The CDR3 spells CAWATSSAVDTQYF. The CDR3 region has the DNA TGTGCCTGGGCTACTAGTTCAGCGGTAGATACGCAGTATTTT. Full variable domain (outside the CDR3, taken from reference TRBV30 and TRBJ2-3): SQTIHQWPATLVQPVGSPLSLECTVEGTSNPNLYWYRQAAGRGLQLLFYSVGIGQISSEVPQNLSASRPQDRQFILSSKKLLLSDSGFYLCAWATSSAVDTQYFGPGTRLTVL.

The gene calls are TRBV3-1 (or the pseudogene TRBV3-2) and TRBJ2-3, with 11 nucleotides matching TRBD2. Germline V gene data show CDR1 as LGHDT and CDR2 as YNNKEL (reference sequence). Germline trimming cut 4 bases from V and 2 bases from J; bases unmatched to any gene: 8. CDR3 length: 17 amino acids. The CDR3 DNA reads as TGTGCCAGCAGCCCGTTAGCGGGAGGGTCGTACACAGATACGCAGTATTTT. This encodes CASSPLAGGSYTDTQYF.

In nucleotides, the CDR3 is TGTGCCAGCGGACAGGGGAACACCGGGGAGCTGTTTTTT. Amino acids: CASGQGNTGELFF. The chain combines TRBV9 with TRBJ2-2; 8 nucleotides agree with TRBD1. This CDR3 region has 13 residues. CDR1 is SGDLS, CDR2 YYNGEE, per germline. The V segment lost 7 bases and the J segment 1 base; nucleotides outside the gene matches: 0.

This rearrangement joins TRBV19 to TRBJ2-7; D is uncertain. The CDR3 is 14 amino acids. CDR1 and CDR2 (germline): LNHDA, SQIVND (reference sequence). V shed 3 bases and J shed 3 bases, with 12 bases lying between them. CDR3 in amino acids: CASSMGKRGYEQYF. The CDR3 DNA is TGTGCCAGTAGTATGGGTAAACGAGGCTACGAGCAGTACTTC.

The chain joins TRBV3-1 (or the pseudogene TRBV3-2) to TRBJ2-1; 8 bases match TRBD2. Germline CDR1 reads LGHDT; CDR2 reads YNNKEL (reference sequence). The CDR3 extends over 15 amino acids. V lost 7 bases, J lost 6 bases, and 11 bases stayed unmatched. CDR3 sequence reads: CASTGGVQAGNEQFF. CDR3 nucleotide sequence: TGTGCCAGCACCGGGGGGGTACAGGCGGGCAATGAGCAGTTCTTC.